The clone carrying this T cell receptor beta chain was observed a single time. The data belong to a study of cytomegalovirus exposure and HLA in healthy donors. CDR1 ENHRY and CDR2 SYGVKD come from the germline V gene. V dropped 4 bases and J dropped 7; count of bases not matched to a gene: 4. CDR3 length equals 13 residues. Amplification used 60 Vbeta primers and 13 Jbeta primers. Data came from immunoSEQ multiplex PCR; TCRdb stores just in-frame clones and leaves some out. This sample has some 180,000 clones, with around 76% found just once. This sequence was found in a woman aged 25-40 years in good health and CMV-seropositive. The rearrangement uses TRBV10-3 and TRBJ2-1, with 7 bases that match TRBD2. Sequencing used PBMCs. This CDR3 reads CAISGAAGNEQFF. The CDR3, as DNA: TGTGCCATCAGTGGAGCAGCGGGGAATGAGCAGTTCTTC.